Presented here are 30 T cell receptor beta chains from one specimen sequenced in a study of T cell repertoires in cytomegalovirus infection. Their antigens are not known. TCRdb re-called the reads with MiXCR, one entry per CDR3 protein. This table holds approximately 1,000,000 distinct CDR3 sequences, about a third found once. This material consisted of cultured CD8+ T cells from PBMCs, taken from culture after CMV antigen stimulation. The source is a human donor in good health (CMV status not recorded). Some clones in this sample may be carry-over from other donors' samples.

The J gene is TRBJ1-2, the V gene TRBV27; maybe TRBD1 (5 bases). CDR1 and CDR2 (germline): MNHEY, SMNVEV (reference sequence). The CDR3 is 13 amino acids. V was cut by 10 bases and J by 4 bases, with 16 bases left in between. The CDR3 reads CATRRQGPYGYTF. DNA of the CDR3: TGTGCCACCCGGCGGCAGGGCCCCTATGGCTACACCTTC.

This clonotype showed up just a few times. This chain links TRBV15 with TRBJ2-5; no reliable D call. Trimming removed 0 bases from V and 2 bases from J, with 10 bases in between. This CDR3 contains 15 residues. The germline gives CDR1 LNHNV, CDR2 YYDKDF (reference sequence). CDR3 sequence: CATSRDLAVQETQYF. CDR3 sequence (DNA): TGTGCCACCAGCAGAGATCTGGCAGTACAAGAGACCCAGTACTTC.

The gene calls are TRBV7-9 and TRBJ1-1; 8 bases fit TRBD1. V lost 4 bases, J lost 10 bases, and 8 bases stayed unmatched. Germline CDR1 SEHNR, CDR2 FQNEAQ (reference sequence). There are 13 residues in the CDR3. In nucleotides, the CDR3 is TGTGCCAGCAGCTCGACAGGGGCCGCCGGAGCTTTCTTT. The encoded protein is CASSSTGAAGAFF.

This clonotype came up a few times. The chain joins TRBV20-1 to TRBJ2-7, with D unresolved. This CDR3 is 14 amino acids long. Germline V lookup: CDR1 DFQATT, CDR2 SNEGSKA (reference sequence). Trimming removed 6 bases from V and 4 bases from J, with 19 bases in between. The CDR3 reads CSALKRAGQYEQYF. The CDR3 bases are TGCAGTGCCCTAAAACGGGCCGGGCAATACGAGCAGTACTTC.

This rearrangement joins TRBV4-1 to TRBJ1-1; 7 bases line up with TRBD1. CDR1 is MGHRA, CDR2 YSYEKL, per germline. CDR3 length equals 15 residues. V trimming: 1 base; J trimming: 7 bases; junction bases outside the gene matches: 9. CDR3 sequence: CASSQVTGTAYEAFF. DNA for the CDR3: TGCGCCAGCAGCCAAGTTACCGGGACAGCCTATGAAGCTTTCTTT.

The chain combines TRBV6-1 with TRBJ2-3; TRBD2 is a possible D gene (6 bases). The CDR3 loop spans 15 amino acids. V was trimmed by 4 bases and J by 3 bases, leaving 14 bases between them. CDR1 is MNHNS and CDR2 is SASEGT in the germline V gene. The CDR3 reads CASSGGRGGTDTQYF. In nucleotides, the CDR3 is TGTGCCAGCAGTGGTGGACGGGGAGGTACAGATACGCAGTATTTT.

The chain recombines TRBV9 with TRBJ1-2, with 7 nucleotides matching TRBD1. The CDR3 consists of 14 residues. V gave up 3 bases and J gave up 1 base; unmatched junction bases: 3. Germline CDR1 reads SGDLS; CDR2 reads YYNGEE. The CDR3 sequence is CASSGTGDNYGYTF. DNA of the CDR3: TGTGCCAGCAGCGGCACAGGGGATAACTATGGCTACACCTTC.

In regard to this clonotype: A read error may explain this, as a much larger clone is one base away. This rearrangement joins TRBV7-6 to TRBJ2-5; no definite D call. Germline V gene sequence: CDR1 SGHVS, CDR2 FNYEAQ. The CDR3 extends over 15 amino acids. The CDR3 region has the DNA TGTGCCAGCAGTCCCGTGCTGGGTTACCAAGAGACCCAGAACTTC. Encoded protein: CASSPVLGYQETQNF.

V is TRBV7-8 and J is TRBJ2-2; D is unclear. The CDR3 has 13 residues. Germline lookup yields CDR1 SGHVS and CDR2 FQNEAQ. The ends were cut back, 1 base at V and 7 bases at J, with 7 bases in the middle. The CDR3, as DNA: TGTGCCAGCAGCTTAGTCGGTTTCGGGGAGCTGTTTTTT. Its protein is CASSLVGFGELFF. Based on the CDR3 plus reference TRBV7-8 and TRBJ2-2, the full variable domain is GAGVSQSPRYKVAKRGQDVALRCDPISGHVSLFWYQQALGQGPEFLTYFQNEAQLDKSGLPSDRFFAERPEGSVSTLKIQRTQQEDSAVYLCASSLVGFGELFFGEGSRLTVL.

This clonotype showed up just a few times. The chain couples TRBV4-1 to TRBJ2-5; 8 positions agree with TRBD2. The V and J ends lost 0 bases and 0 bases, in that order; junction bases with no gene match: 3. In germline, CDR1 is MGHRA, CDR2 YSYEKL. The CDR3 totals 16 residues. CDR3 coding DNA: TGCGCCAGCAGCCAAGAGAAGCGGGGGTACCAAGAGACCCAGTACTTC. Its protein product is CASSQEKRGYQETQYF.

The chain joins TRBV19 to TRBJ2-4; the match to TRBD1 covers 7 bases. CDR3 length equals 13 residues. The germline V gene encodes CDR1 LNHDA and CDR2 SQIVND (reference sequence). V lost 7 bases to trimming and J lost 9 bases; unmatched junction nucleotides: 9. CDR3 residues: CASKEQGLGIQYF. In DNA, the CDR3 is TGTGCCAGTAAGGAACAGGGGCTGGGCATTCAGTACTTC.

V is TRBV12-3 or TRBV12-4 and J is TRBJ1-2; D is uncertain. The germline V and J ends were trimmed by 7 bases and 2 bases, with 11 bases remaining between them. This CDR3 is built from 13 residues. CDR3 DNA sequence: TGTGCCAGCACCCCGGCCTTGAACTATGGCTACACCTTC. Residues: CASTPALNYGYTF.

This clonotype was counted only a few times. The V gene is TRBV19, the J gene TRBJ1-1; D uncertain. The length of the CDR3 is 14 residues. The germline gives CDR1 LNHDA, CDR2 SQIVND (reference sequence). V was shortened by 1 base and J by 1 base, with 7 bases between the two germline ends. The CDR3 protein is CASSIAAGNTEAFF. The CDR3 DNA is TGTGCCAGTAGTATAGCGGCAGGGAACACTGAAGCTTTCTTT. Full variable domain (remainder filled in from reference TRBV19 and TRBJ1-1): DGGITQSPKYLFRKEGQNVTLSCEQNLNHDAMYWYRQDPGQGLRLIYYSQIVNDFQKGDIAEGYSVSREKKESFPLTVTSAQKNPTAFYLCASSIAAGNTEAFFGQGTRLTVV.

This clonotype was counted between two and nine times. The chain recombines TRBV20-1 with TRBJ1-1, with D possibly being TRBD1 (6 bases). Germline lookup yields CDR1 DFQATT and CDR2 SNEGSKA (reference sequence). The CDR3 is made up of 15 amino acids. Trimming cost V 1 base and J 7 bases, with 19 bases left between them. The CDR3 bases are TGCAGTGCTAGAGCGGCAACTGCCCGGACAGTTGAAGCTTTCTTT. As protein: CSARAATARTVEAFF.

V and J are TRBV18 and TRBJ2-7, with 10 bases identical to TRBD2. CDR1 and CDR2 (germline): KGHSH, LQKENI. This CDR3 contains 15 residues. V lost 6 bases, J lost 0 bases, and 5 bases stayed unmatched. CDR3 nucleotides: TGTGCCAGCTCCAGGACTAGCGGAGCCTCCTACGAGCAGTACTTC. This gives the protein CASSRTSGASYEQYF. Full variable domain (missing parts from reference TRBV18 and TRBJ2-7): NAGVMQNPRHLVRRRGQEARLRCSPMKGHSHVYWYRQLPEEGLKFMVYLQKENIIDESGMPKERFSAEFPKEGPSILRIQQVVRGDSAAYFCASSRTSGASYEQYFGPGTRLTVT.

As to this clonotype: Given a much more abundant clone one base away, this may be a read error. This chain links TRBV6-2 or TRBV6-3 with TRBJ2-2; D is uncertain. The germline gives CDR1 MNHEY, CDR2 SVGEGT. The CDR3 has 11 amino acids. The V end was cut by 6 bases, the J end by 6 bases, with 5 bases between. The CDR3 sequence is CASSAAGELFF. CDR3 DNA: TGTGCCAGCAGCGCCGCCGGGGAGCTGTTTTTT.

This clonotype was found a few times. The gene calls are TRBV11-2 and TRBJ1-1, with no clear D. V lost 3 bases and J 0 bases, leaving 14 bases between the germline ends. Germline V CDR1 and CDR2: SGHAT, FQNNGV. The CDR3 is 16 amino acids. CDR3 region: CASSFWGLGMNTEAFF. The CDR3 DNA sequence: TGTGCCAGCAGCTTTTGGGGATTGGGGATGAACACTGAAGCTTTCTTT.

A few counts support this clonotype. DNA for the CDR3: TGTGCCAGCAGCCGGGGGAGCACAGATACGCAGTATTTT. It yields the protein CASSRGSTDTQYF. The gene calls are TRBV7-6 and TRBJ2-3; D is possibly TRBD2 (6 bases). Germline V gives CDR1 SGHVS, CDR2 FNYEAQ. V shed 5 bases and J shed 0 bases, with 6 bases lying between them. The length of the CDR3 is 13 residues.

Points on this clonotype: This may be a read error, as it is one base from a much larger clone. The V and J genes are TRBV7-2 and TRBJ2-2; the D gene is possibly TRBD2 (5 bases). Germline CDR1 and CDR2: SGHTA and FQGNSA. CDR3 length: 16 amino acids. CDR3 nucleotides: TGTGCCAGCAGCCCCATGGACGGATTGAACACCGGGGAGCTGGTTTTT. Its translation: CASSPMDGLNTGELVF.

With respect to this clonotype: A read error may account for a junction end that differs from germline. This chain uses TRBV7-6 with TRBJ2-2, with TRBD2 matching 9 bases. Germline CDR1 is SGHVS and CDR2 is FNYEAQ. The CDR3 extends over 16 amino acids. CDR3 sequence: CASSLARLAGTGVLFF. CDR3 bases: TGTGCCAGCAGCTTAGCGCGGCTAGCGGGGACCGGGGTGCTGTTTTTT.

The chain carries TRBV20-1 and TRBJ2-1; D is ambiguous. Trimming took 6 bases from V and 2 from J, leaving 8 bases between them. Germline CDR1 and CDR2: DFQATT and SNEGSKA (reference sequence). The CDR3 has 12 residues. The CDR3 DNA sequence: TGCAGTGCGTCGGGCCCCTACAATGAGCAGTTCTTC. Translation: CSASGPYNEQFF.

This chain joins TRBV2 and TRBJ2-7, with D perhaps assigned TRBD1 or TRBD2 (5 bases each). The CDR3 consists of 14 residues. V shed 6 bases and J shed 3 bases, with 15 bases lying between them. CDR1 SNHLY and CDR2 FYNNEI come from the germline V gene. As DNA, the CDR3 is TGTGCCAGCAGGGGGGATATCAGAAACTACGAGCAGTACTTC. Translation: CASRGDIRNYEQYF.

At least ten counts were recorded for this clonotype. This chain links TRBV7-2 with TRBJ2-3, with 7 bases identical to TRBD2. Germline CDR1 SGHTA, CDR2 FQGNSA. Losses at the gene ends were 1 base for V and 6 bases for J; bases not matched to a gene: 7. The length of the CDR3 is 15 residues. CDR3 bases: TGTGCCAGCAGCTTAGTTTTACTAGCGAAGGATACGCAGTATTTT. Translated, it gives CASSLVLLAKDTQYF.

This clonotype was detected a few times. CDR3 DNA: TGTGCCAGCAGTTACGCCCCTGGGACAGGGGGCTATGGCTACACCTTC. Protein: CASSYAPGTGGYGYTF. The genes are TRBV6-5 and TRBJ1-2; TRBD1 agrees at 11 bases. In germline, CDR1 is MNHEY, CDR2 SVGAGI. The ends lost 2 bases at V and 4 bases at J; junction bases unmatched: 6. This CDR3 region has 16 residues.

The chain has TRBV7-9 and TRBJ2-7, with D perhaps matching TRBD1 (5 bases). This CDR3 spans 13 amino acids. The germline V gene has CDR1 SEHNR and CDR2 FQNEAQ (reference sequence). V lost 4 bases to trimming and J lost 3 bases, with 10 bases between them. CDR3 protein: CASSSRQIYEQYF. CDR3 sequence (DNA): TGTGCCAGCAGCTCCCGACAGATCTACGAGCAGTACTTC.

CDR3 in amino acids: CASSLVEISGANVLTF. The CDR3 coding sequence is TGCGCCAGCAGCTTGGTTGAGATCTCTGGGGCCAACGTCCTGACTTTC. The J gene is TRBJ2-6, the V gene TRBV5-1; no clear D gene. Germline V gene lookup returns CDR1 SGHRS and CDR2 YFSETQ. This CDR3 region has 16 residues. The ends were cut back, 0 bases at V and 0 bases at J, with 7 bases in the middle. The entire variable domain, with the rest obtained from reference TRBV5-1 and TRBJ2-6, is as follows: KAGVTQTPRYLIKTRGQQVTLSCSPISGHRSVSWYQQTPGQGLQFLFEYFSETQRNKGNFPGRFSGRQFSNSRSEMNVSTLELGDSALYLCASSLVEISGANVLTFGAGSRLTVL.

There are a few counts of this clonotype. The chain has TRBV12-3 or TRBV12-4 and TRBJ1-5; unclear D gene. Trimming took 3 bases from V and 0 from J, leaving 15 bases between them. The CDR3 consists of 17 residues. CDR3 coding DNA: TGTGCCAGCAGTTTCCAGGCAACCCTGGATAGCAATCAGCCCCAGCATTTT. It encodes CASSFQATLDSNQPQHF.

Turning to this clonotype: The junction departs from the called germline gene at one end, perhaps through a read error. The rearrangement uses TRBV4-1 and TRBJ2-1, with 8 bases aligning to TRBD1. This CDR3 is 14 amino acids long. Germline V gene lookup returns CDR1 MGHRA and CDR2 YSYEKL. CDR3 coding DNA: TGCGCCAGCAGCCCCGGACAGGGTAACAATGGGCAGTTCTTC. It encodes CASSPGQGNNGQFF.

In its sample, this clonotype was seen a few times. The J gene is TRBJ2-5, the V gene TRBV19; D call uncertain. Per the germline V gene, CDR1 is LNHDA and CDR2 is SQIVND (reference sequence). Between the trimmed V and J ends, which lost 5 bases and 3 bases, there was a span of 7 bases. There are 12 residues in the CDR3. CDR3: CASSGWEETQYF. The CDR3 region has the DNA TGTGCCAGTAGTGGATGGGAAGAGACCCAGTACTTC.

The chain couples TRBV27 to TRBJ1-3; no firm D call. CDR3 length: 17 amino acids. V lost 2 bases to trimming and J lost 0 bases, with 14 bases between them. CDR1 and CDR2 from the germline V gene are MNHEY and SMNVEV (reference sequence). The CDR3 DNA reads as TGTGCCAGCAGTTTACCCACCGGGGAACACTCTGGAAACACCATATATTTT. Its translation is CASSLPTGEHSGNTIYF.